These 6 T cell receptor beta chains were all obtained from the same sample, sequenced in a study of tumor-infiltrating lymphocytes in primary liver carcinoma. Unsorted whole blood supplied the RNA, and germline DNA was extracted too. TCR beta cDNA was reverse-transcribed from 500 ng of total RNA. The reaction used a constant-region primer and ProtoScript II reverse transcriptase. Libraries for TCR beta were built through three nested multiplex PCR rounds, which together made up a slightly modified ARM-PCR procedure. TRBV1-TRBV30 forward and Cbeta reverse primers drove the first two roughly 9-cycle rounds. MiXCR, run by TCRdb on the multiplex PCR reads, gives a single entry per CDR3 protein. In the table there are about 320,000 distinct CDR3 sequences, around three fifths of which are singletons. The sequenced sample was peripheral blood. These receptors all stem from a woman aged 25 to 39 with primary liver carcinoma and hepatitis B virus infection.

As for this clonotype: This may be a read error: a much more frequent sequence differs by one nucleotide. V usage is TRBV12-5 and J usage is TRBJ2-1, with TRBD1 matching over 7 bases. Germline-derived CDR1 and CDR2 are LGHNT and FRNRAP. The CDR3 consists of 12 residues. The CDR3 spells CASGLGGNGQFF. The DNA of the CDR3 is TGTGCTAGTGGTTTAGGGGGCAATGGGCAGTTCTTC.

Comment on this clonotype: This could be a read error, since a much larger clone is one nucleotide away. The CDR3 region has the DNA TGCGCCAGCAGCCTAACGGACAGGGGTGGAGCTGAAGCTTTCTTT. Its protein product is CASSLTDRGGAEAFF. The rearrangement links TRBV4-1 to TRBJ1-1, with TRBD1 matching over 9 bases. Trimming removed 4 bases from V and 6 bases from J; junction bases left unmatched: 9. The CDR3 is 15 amino acids. Per the germline V gene, CDR1 is MGHRA and CDR2 is YSYEKL.

This chain's CDR3 is CASFLAGAIYNEQFF. CDR3 nucleotide sequence: TGTGCCAGCTTTCTAGCGGGAGCAATCTACAATGAGCAGTTCTTC. The chain uses TRBV7-9 and TRBJ2-1, with 10 bases lining up with TRBD2. The CDR3 extends over 15 amino acids. V lost 8 bases, J lost 3 bases, and 7 bases stayed unmatched. Germline V gene data show CDR1 as SEHNR and CDR2 as FQNEAQ (reference sequence).

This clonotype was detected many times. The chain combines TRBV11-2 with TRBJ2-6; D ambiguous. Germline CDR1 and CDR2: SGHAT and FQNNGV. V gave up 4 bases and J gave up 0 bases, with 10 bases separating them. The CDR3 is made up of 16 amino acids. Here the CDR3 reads CASSSILGSGANVLTF. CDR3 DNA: TGTGCCAGCAGCTCAATCCTGGGCTCTGGGGCCAACGTCCTGACTTTC.

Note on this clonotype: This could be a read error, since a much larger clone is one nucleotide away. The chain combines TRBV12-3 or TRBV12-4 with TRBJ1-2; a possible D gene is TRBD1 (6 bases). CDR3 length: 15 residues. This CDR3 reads CVSSLQWGQGNGYTF. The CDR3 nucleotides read TGTGTCAGCAGTCTCCAGTGGGGACAAGGAAATGGCTACACCTTC.

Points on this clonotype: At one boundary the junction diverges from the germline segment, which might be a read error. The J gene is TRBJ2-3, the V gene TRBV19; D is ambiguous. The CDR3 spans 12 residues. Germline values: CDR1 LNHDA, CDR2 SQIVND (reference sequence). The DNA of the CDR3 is TGTGTCAGTAGTATAAGTCAAGATACGCAGTATTTT. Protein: CVSSISQDTQYF. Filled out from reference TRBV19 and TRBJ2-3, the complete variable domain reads DGGITQSPKYLFRKEGQNVTLSCEQNLNHDAMYWYRQDPGQGLRLIYYSQIVNDFQKGDIAEGYSVSREKKESFPLTVTSAQKNPTAFYLCVSSISQDTQYFGPGTRLTVL.